Listed here are 24 T cell receptor beta chains from one sample, sequenced in a study of T cells after posttransplantation cyclophosphamide. Sequencing was performed with immunoSEQ multiplex PCR; in TCRdb, only in-frame clones are kept and a portion is missing. The sample has 30,000 or so clones; roughly 90% are singletons. The sequenced material came from PBMCs. Receptors originate from a woman between 40 and 50 years old with a blood cancer, CMV-positive, and with a related stem cell donor.

This clone was seen a few times. This rearrangement joins TRBV11-2 to TRBJ1-5; possibly TRBD1 for D (6 bases). V shed 5 bases and J shed 0 bases, with 11 bases lying between them. Germline V gene sequence: CDR1 SGHAT, CDR2 FQNNGV. There are 15 residues in the CDR3. The CDR3 sequence: CASSLGAVSNQPQHF. As DNA, the CDR3 is TGTGCCAGCAGCCTGGGGGCAGTTAGCAATCAGCCCCAGCATTTT.

The V gene is TRBV6-1, the J gene TRBJ2-7; weak D call: TRBD1 (6 bases). CDR1 MNHNS and CDR2 SASEGT come from the germline V gene. The CDR3 is made up of 15 amino acids. V was trimmed by 2 bases and J by 2 bases, leaving 13 bases between them. The CDR3 DNA reads as TGTGCCAGCAGTGAATATGCCAGGGGACCCTACGAGCAGTACTTC. Translation: CASSEYARGPYEQYF.

The chain uses TRBV12-5 and TRBJ1-4; TRBD1 aligns across 7 bases. The CDR3 runs 13 residues. The V and J ends lost 6 bases and 3 bases, in that order; junction bases with no gene match: 1. Germline CDR1 reads LGHNT; CDR2 reads FRNRAP. CDR3 residues: CASGGTANEKLFF. CDR3 nucleotide sequence: TGTGCTAGTGGGGGGACAGCTAATGAAAAACTGTTTTTT.

This chain uses TRBV27 with TRBJ2-1; the D gene is possibly TRBD2 (5 bases). V gave up 4 bases and J gave up 10 bases, with 11 bases separating them. Germline CDR1 is MNHEY and CDR2 is SMNVEV (reference sequence). The CDR3 covers 12 residues. Written as DNA, the CDR3 is TGTGCCAGCAGTTCATCAGGCGGGGAGCAGTTCTTC. This encodes CASSSSGGEQFF.

This clone appeared once. This chain connects TRBV6-5 to TRBJ1-1; D may be TRBD1 (5 bases). The CDR3 is 14 residues long. Germline values: CDR1 MNHEY, CDR2 SVGAGI. V dropped 4 bases and J dropped 4 bases, with 13 bases sitting between them. The CDR3 region has the DNA TGTGCCAGCAGTTCCCAGCCGACAGTCACTGAAGCTTTCTTT. Encoded protein: CASSSQPTVTEAFF.

This chain uses TRBV10-3 with TRBJ2-3, with D possibly matching TRBD1 (6 bases). This CDR3 region has 14 residues. Between the trimmed V and J ends, which lost 8 bases and 1 base, there was a span of 13 bases. Germline lookup yields CDR1 ENHRY and CDR2 SYGVKD. The CDR3 DNA sequence: TGTGCCATCGATCAGGGGCGAGGCACAGATACGCAGTATTTT. This gives the protein CAIDQGRGTDTQYF.

The V call is TRBV6-6, the J call TRBJ2-7, with D possibly TRBD1 on 7 matching bases. This CDR3 has 14 residues. The germline V gene has CDR1 MNHNY and CDR2 SVGAGI (reference sequence). V lost 2 bases to trimming and J lost 4 bases, with 12 bases between them. The CDR3 DNA sequence: TGTGCCAGCAGTTACGCGGGACAGCAATACGAGCAGTACTTC. Encoded protein: CASSYAGQQYEQYF.

V usage is TRBV9 and J usage is TRBJ2-1; D is undetermined. The CDR3 loop spans 13 amino acids. Trimming shortened V by 5 bases and J by 2 bases, and 8 bases separated the two germline ends. Looked up from germline, CDR1 is SGDLS and CDR2 is YYNGEE. The CDR3 nucleotides read TGTGCCAGCAGTGGAACAGCCTACAATGAGCAGTTCTTC. Amino acid sequence: CASSGTAYNEQFF.

The chain combines TRBV7-9 with TRBJ1-1; D gene unclear. Germline assignment: CDR1 SEHNR and CDR2 FQNEAQ (reference sequence). The V and J ends lost 8 bases and 5 bases respectively, with 12 bases between them. The CDR3 runs to 12 residues. CDR3 sequence (DNA): TGTGCCAGCCTCCCTTGGCAGACTGAAGCTTTCTTT. Translated: CASLPWQTEAFF.

The rearrangement links TRBV27 to TRBJ1-2; D remains ambiguous. The CDR3 has 16 residues. The germline V gene has CDR1 MNHEY and CDR2 SMNVEV (reference sequence). The V gene lost 7 bases and the J gene lost 3 bases, with 21 bases spanning the gap. The CDR3 DNA reads as TGTGCCAGCACACCGGCCTCCGGGGAGGTGCACTATGGCTACACCTTC. Residues: CASTPASGEVHYGYTF.

This chain uses TRBV11-2 with TRBJ2-7, with a tentative D call TRBD1 (6 bases). Germline V gene data show CDR1 as SGHAT and CDR2 as FQNNGV. V lost 4 bases and J lost 3, with 10 bases in between. The length of the CDR3 is 13 residues. The CDR3: CASSSGQFYEQYF. In nucleotides, the CDR3 is TGTGCCAGCAGCTCCGGACAGTTCTACGAGCAGTACTTC.

The V gene is TRBV2, the J gene TRBJ2-5; TRBD2 matches 7 bases. Trimming at V came to 0 bases and at J to 7 bases, leaving 5 bases not matched to a gene. The CDR3 consists of 14 residues. Germline-derived CDR1 and CDR2 are SNHLY and FYNNEI. CDR3 sequence (DNA): TGTGCCAGCAGTGAAGCATTGGGGGGGAGGACCCAGTACTTC. Translation: CASSEALGGRTQYF.

The chain couples TRBV5-6 to TRBJ2-7, with 7 bases lining up with TRBD1. CDR1 is SGHDT, CDR2 YYEEEE, per germline. V gave up 4 bases and J gave up 4 bases; unmatched junction bases: 8. This CDR3 is built from 14 residues. Here the CDR3 reads CASSPRDSPYEQYF. As DNA, the CDR3 is TGTGCCAGCAGCCCCCGGGACAGCCCATACGAGCAGTACTTC.

This rearrangement joins TRBV4-1 to TRBJ2-5; no reliable D call. This CDR3 has 14 residues. Germline CDR1 reads MGHRA; CDR2 reads YSYEKL. Deletions cut 4 bases from V and 2 bases from J, with 11 bases between. The CDR3 loop reads CASSRPFPQETQYF. In nucleotides, the CDR3 is TGCGCCAGCAGCCGGCCATTTCCTCAAGAGACCCAGTACTTC.

The chain carries TRBV7-9 and TRBJ2-7; the D gene is possibly TRBD1 (6 bases). The V gene lost 1 base and the J gene lost 11 bases, with 12 bases spanning the gap. There are 12 residues in the CDR3. Looked up from germline, CDR1 is SEHNR and CDR2 is FQNEAQ (reference sequence). The CDR3 is CASSLVERDKYF. As DNA, the CDR3 is TGTGCCAGCAGCTTAGTCGAGAGGGACAAGTACTTC.

The CDR3 DNA is TGTGCCAGCTCACCACGGACTAGCGCCCTTTACAATGAGCAGTTCTTC. This encodes CASSPRTSALYNEQFF. The rearrangement joins TRBV18 to TRBJ2-1, with TRBD2 matching over 9 bases. CDR1 KGHSH and CDR2 LQKENI come from the germline V gene. V gave up 1 base and J gave up 4 bases; unmatched junction bases: 5. This CDR3 has 16 amino acids.

The CDR3 bases are TGTGCCTCCGAGGGGGGGGCCGGGCAGCCCCAGCATTTT. Its translation is CASEGGAGQPQHF. The chain combines TRBV7-9 with TRBJ1-5, with D possibly matching TRBD1 (6 bases). CDR1 is SEHNR, CDR2 FQNEAQ, per germline (reference sequence). CDR3 length equals 13 residues. Trimming pared 11 bases from V and 7 bases from J, leaving 18 bases between.

J is TRBJ2-3 and V is TRBV11-2, with 8 bases that match TRBD2. V lost 5 bases to trimming and J lost 3 bases; unmatched junction nucleotides: 7. The CDR3 covers 15 residues. Germline V CDR1 and CDR2: SGHAT, FQNNGV. Here the CDR3 DNA reads TGTGCCAGCAGCCCCAGCGGGGGACTAACAGATACGCAGTATTTT. Translating gives CASSPSGGLTDTQYF.

V usage is TRBV27 and J usage is TRBJ2-3; no definite D call. CDR1 MNHEY and CDR2 SMNVEV come from the germline V gene (reference sequence). CDR3 size: 15 residues. Trimming removed 2 bases from V and 2 bases from J, with 11 bases in between. Here the CDR3 DNA reads TGTGCCAGCAGTTTAGAGGCCAGACCCACAGATACGCAGTATTTT. This sequence encodes CASSLEARPTDTQYF.

V usage is TRBV4-3 and J usage is TRBJ2-7, with 7 bases that match TRBD2. The germline gives CDR1 LGHNA, CDR2 YSLEER. J was trimmed by 0 bases and V by 1 base; bases with no gene match: 6. The CDR3 covers 16 residues. Here the CDR3 reads CASSQGRGTASYEQYF. CDR3 DNA: TGCGCCAGCAGCCAAGGGCGGGGGACCGCCTCCTACGAGCAGTACTTC.

The chain links TRBV19 to TRBJ1-1; D is undetermined. Trimming took 4 bases from V and 1 from J, leaving 13 bases between them. The CDR3 has 15 amino acids. Germline V gene sequence: CDR1 LNHDA, CDR2 SQIVND (reference sequence). The CDR3 nucleotides read TGTGCCAGTAGTAGCGAGACCGGGAGGAACACTGAAGCTTTCTTT. Encoded protein: CASSSETGRNTEAFF.

Only one count was recorded for this clone. This chain links TRBV27 with TRBJ1-1, with 8 bases lining up with TRBD1. This CDR3 is built from 13 residues. From germline, CDR1 is MNHEY and CDR2 SMNVEV (reference sequence). The V and J ends lost 4 bases and 4 bases, in that order; junction bases with no gene match: 2. The CDR3 DNA is TGTGCCAGCAGTTCTCAGGGGGCCACTGAAGCTTTCTTT. Translated, it gives CASSSQGATEAFF.

This clone came up a few times. The V gene is TRBV7-9, the J gene TRBJ1-3; a weak D match, TRBD1 (5 bases). The V and J ends lost 2 bases and 1 base respectively, with 6 bases between them. The V gene's germline CDR1 is SEHNR and CDR2 FQNEAQ (reference sequence). This CDR3 has 14 amino acids. The chain's CDR3 is CASSLQGSGNTIYF. CDR3 nucleotide sequence: TGTGCCAGCAGCTTACAGGGTTCTGGAAACACCATATATTTT.

The table lists this clone with a count of one. The V call is TRBV15, the J call TRBJ1-5; 9 bases agree with TRBD1. From germline, CDR1 is LNHNV and CDR2 YYDKDF (reference sequence). V lost 3 bases and J lost 2; bases outside the gene matches: 8. The CDR3 is made up of 17 amino acids. This chain's CDR3 is CATSSHTGGSGNQPQHF. As DNA, the CDR3 is TGTGCCACCAGCAGCCATACAGGGGGCTCGGGCAATCAGCCCCAGCATTTT.